Each of the 11 T cell receptor beta chains below was sequenced from the same sample in a study of T cell responses to AZD1222 COVID-19 vaccine. The data were produced by immunoSEQ multiplex PCR, yet TCRdb's version contains in-frame clones alone and is incomplete. The sample holds about 120,000 clones, around 90% seen once. Sequenced material: peripheral blood, taken on day 0 of MenACWY control vaccination. These receptors were obtained from an adult in good health.

This chain joins TRBV28 and TRBJ2-7; D may be TRBD1 (5 bases). Deletions cut 5 bases from V and 0 bases from J, with 8 bases between. In germline, CDR1 is MDHEN, CDR2 SYDVKM. The CDR3 contains 13 residues. CDR3 nucleotide sequence: TGTGCCAGCAGTACAGGTGTCTCCTACGAGCAGTACTTC. As protein: CASSTGVSYEQYF. Supplemented by reference TRBV28 and TRBJ2-7, the full variable domain reads DVKVTQSSRYLVKRTGEKVFLECVQDMDHENMFWYRQDPGLGLRLIYFSYDVKMKEKGDIPEGYSVSREKKERFSLILESASTNQTSMYLCASSTGVSYEQYFGPGTRLTVT.

The rearrangement joins TRBV20-1 to TRBJ1-2, with no clear D. The CDR3 has 10 residues. CDR1 is DFQATT and CDR2 is SNEGSKA in the germline V gene (reference sequence). Trimming shortened V by 5 bases and J by 8 bases, and 9 bases separated the two germline ends. CDR3 residues: CSAVLGGYTF. Written as DNA, the CDR3 is TGCAGTGCTGTACTGGGGGGCTACACCTTC.

This chain joins TRBV27 and TRBJ2-1; TRBD1 might be the D (6 bases). Trimming stripped 6 bases from V and 4 bases from J, with 13 bases between. The CDR3 length is 14 residues. Germline CDR1 reads MNHEY; CDR2 reads SMNVEV (reference sequence). In nucleotides, the CDR3 is TGTGCCAGCAGCTCGGGACAAGATTACAATGAGCAGTTCTTC. It codes for CASSSGQDYNEQFF.

The chain combines TRBV5-4 with TRBJ2-5; D tentatively fits TRBD1 or TRBD2 (5 bases each). The CDR3 spans 13 residues. The V gene lost 0 bases and the J gene lost 7 bases, with 10 bases spanning the gap. Per the germline V gene, CDR1 is SGHNT and CDR2 is YYREEE (reference sequence). The CDR3 DNA is TGTGCCAGCAGCTTGGGAGGGGAGAGGACCCAGTACTTC. It encodes CASSLGGERTQYF.

This clone has just one count. The chain links TRBV27 to TRBJ2-2; D is ambiguous. CDR1 and CDR2 from the germline V gene are MNHEY and SMNVEV (reference sequence). The CDR3 length is 14 residues. Trimming pared 3 bases from V and 1 base from J, leaving 6 bases between. CDR3 nucleotides: TGTGCCAGCAGTTTTGGGTGGAACACCGGGGAGCTGTTTTTT. This codes for CASSFGWNTGELFF.

The V and J genes are TRBV5-4 and TRBJ2-5; D is possibly TRBD1 (6 bases). CDR1 SGHNT and CDR2 YYREEE come from the germline V gene (reference sequence). The CDR3 runs to 15 residues. V was pared by 3 bases and J by 2 bases, with 14 bases between. As DNA, the CDR3 is TGTGCCAGCAGCTGGGGACAAAACATACAAGAGACCCAGTACTTC. Translation: CASSWGQNIQETQYF.

The J gene is TRBJ2-5, the V gene TRBV5-1, with no clear D. The CDR3 is 14 residues long. Germline V gene sequence: CDR1 SGHRS, CDR2 YFSETQ. V lost 0 bases and J 4 bases, leaving 10 bases between the germline ends. CDR3 DNA: TGCGCCAGCAGCTTGGATTTGCCTGGAGAGACCCAGTACTTC. Encoded protein: CASSLDLPGETQYF.

This chain uses TRBV11-3 with TRBJ2-2, with 9 bases that match TRBD2. The germline V gene encodes CDR1 SGHNT and CDR2 YENEEA. CDR3 length equals 17 residues. J was trimmed by 4 bases and V by 5 bases; bases with no gene match: 11. CDR3 in DNA: TGTGCCAGCAGCCCACATCCTATACTAGCGGGCACCGGGGAGCTGTTTTTT. Translation gives CASSPHPILAGTGELFF.

The chain carries TRBV10-3 and TRBJ1-2; no firm D call. This CDR3 comprises 12 residues. Germline lookup yields CDR1 ENHRY and CDR2 SYGVKD. Trimming pared 4 bases from V and 6 bases from J, leaving 9 bases between. CDR3 protein: CAISVERHGYTF. The CDR3 DNA follows: TGTGCCATCAGTGTCGAGAGACATGGCTACACCTTC.

V is TRBV10-2 and J is TRBJ1-2; perhaps TRBD1 as D (5 bases). The CDR3 is made up of 13 amino acids. With 7 bases removed from V and 5 bases from J, the gap between germline ends came to 14 bases. Germline lookup yields CDR1 WSHSY and CDR2 SAAADI. CDR3: CASTSGTTYGYTF. CDR3 DNA: TGCGCCAGCACTTCAGGGACTACGTATGGCTACACCTTC.

The sample holds one count of this clone. The chain uses TRBV6-4 and TRBJ2-5; 10 nucleotides line up with TRBD1. The V and J ends lost 3 bases and 0 bases, in that order; junction bases with no gene match: 13. CDR3 length: 19 residues. From germline, CDR1 is MRHNA and CDR2 SNTAGT. The CDR3 region is CASSEDPAPGQGDQETQYF. The CDR3 DNA reads TGTGCCAGCAGTGAGGATCCCGCCCCAGGACAGGGGGACCAAGAGACCCAGTACTTC.